The T cell receptor (beta chain) described here comes from a study of shared clonotypes between healthy human individuals (dated by TCRdb to 2018 to 2020). With regard to the full study: A couple of women and a few men aged 18 to 49 years were included in the cohort. To estimate repertoire size and how much clonotype sharing occurs between individuals, the study deeply sequenced the blood TCR repertoires of a handful of healthy adults. Between about 0.94 and 8.9 billion PBMCs per donor were obtained by leukapheresis. To increase sequencing depth and limit assay-specific biases, TCR repertoire library preparation and sequencing were carried out by different laboratories using diverse techniques. Study-level results and caveats: Sampling was restricted to blood, and TCR repertoires in tissues likely differ from the TCR repertoires found in blood. Pairwise subsampling led to the expectation that sequencing depth would affect the degree of clonotype sharing among donors. Because the study included a small number of donors, the genetic and exposure-history diversity represented was limited.

The donors were healthy, HIV-negative adults who had no recently reported acute infections or vaccinations. Every donor was a Caucasian adult residing in Nashville, Tennessee, USA. For unsorted samples, some 100 million PBMCs were counted, and genomic DNA was extracted using the QIAamp DNA Blood Mini kit. After blood collection by leukapheresis, PBMCs were isolated using Ficoll-Histopaque density gradient centrifugation and then cryopreserved in the vapor phase of liquid nitrogen. Points on this clone: Its antigen is not yet known. No quality values exist for individual bases; no much larger clone is one base distant.

The germline ends are 13 bases apart after V is trimmed by 0 bases and J by 0 bases. The CDR3 starts with the cysteine, ends with the phenylalanine, and has 18 residues. The kept DNA is CDR3 alone, 54 bases in frame from the first base. Based on the germline V gene, the CDR1 and CDR2 sequences are SGHRS and YFSETQ. TCR CDR3 regions were amplified from genomic DNA by multiplex PCR using the deep immunoSEQ assay. Extracted genomic DNA from each cell subset was spread evenly across all wells of several immunoSEQ 96-well plates, with each plate serving as a replicate. For unsorted PBMC, each replicate PCR was loaded with roughly 330 ng genomic DNA, equivalent to tens of thousands of T cell genomes. Genomic DNA from unsorted PBMC was sequenced over ten immunoSEQ deep assay plates. Purified libraries were measured with a Qubit 3.0 fluorometer, size-checked on a Bioanalyzer 2100, and measured again with the KAPA Library Quantification kit. Every immunoSEQ 96-well plate was sequenced on a separate single-read 150-cycle Illumina NextSeq 550 flow cell. The original methods were these. Because the immunoSEQ output included only junctional sequences and no quality scores, the filtering could not be the same as the filtering used for full-length reads. Sequences were annotated with PyIR, a Python wrapper for IgBLAST v1.9, using IMGT germline references to assign V/J genes and CDR3. Reads with weak V/J assignments (E-value above 1e-6), missing CDR3, stop codons, out-of-frame junctions, or ambiguous translated residues were removed. A V3J clonotype was defined by an identical inferred V gene, J gene, and CDR3 amino acid sequence. Percentage overlap between repertoires was calculated by dividing the number of shared unique clonotypes by the size of the smaller repertoire. Three approaches were used to assess repertoire richness: RTK rarefaction, the Chao1 estimator, and Recon v2.1 estimates of unobserved clonotypes. Here the immuneACCESS table is served through TCRdb, limited to in-frame sequences with V and J called. Missing clones are a known gap in these copies; in checked studies unresolved V genes cover under half, and the rest lacks a known reason. D and trimming were read from the DNA, whereas the V and J calls and clone size are those reported in that table. For this sample there are about 450,000 clones; roughly 77% appear just once. The biggest ten clones account for roughly an eighth of the sample.

This sequence uses TRBV5-1 and TRBJ2-6; D gene: possibly TRBD1, on 6 matching bases. The sample taken for sequencing was PBMCs. The sequence was collected from a middle-aged woman in good health. Some clones in this sample may be carry-over from other donors' samples. The DNA is as follows: TGCGCCAGCAGCTTGGGAGGGGGACAATTCTCTGGGGCCAACGTCCTGACTTTC. Its translation reads: CASSLGGGQFSGANVLTF.